This TCR beta chain is from a study of T-cell reconstitution after alpha-beta-depleted transplantation in children. Study outcomes and limitations: There were reportedly several hundred expanded graft clones from which alpha-beta T cells came about two months after transplant.

Library preparation (for TCRbeta) was performed with unique molecular identifiers. TCRdb itself ran the PCR reads through MiXCR, one entry per CDR3 protein. The table has around 270,000 distinct CDR3 sequences, around 10% seen once; the top ten hold roughly 7%. This clonotype has a count of ten or more. No antigen is known for it. V was clipped by 6 bases and J by 7 bases, with 19 bases between them. CDR3 length: 16 residues. Germline-derived CDR1 and CDR2 are MNHEY and SMNVEV (reference sequence). The chain carries TRBV27 and TRBJ1-6; D perhaps matches TRBD1 (5 bases). The sequence was obtained from a boy younger than two with acute myeloid leukemia, due to receive a stem cell transplant. Sequenced here: PBMCs, sampled before TCRalphabeta/CD19-depleted stem cell transplant. The CDR3 sequence is CASSQSGTRGNSPLHF. Written as DNA, the CDR3 is TGTGCCAGCAGCCAATCCGGGACCCGGGGGAATTCACCCCTCCACTTT.